This is a list of T cell receptor beta chains from one sample in a study of blood T cell repertoires in COVID-19. Method: immunoSEQ multiplex PCR; TCRdb's copy keeps in-frame clones and lacks some. The table has 21,000 or so clones, 70% to 90% seen once; the top ten hold roughly 4%. Sequenced: peripheral blood. These receptors were collected from a man between 45 and 60 years old with active COVID-19. Each CDR3 is given without its conserved first and last residue. Fields, in order: CDR3 protein, V gene, J gene, clone size. A clone size is listed for some rows: how often the clone was seen (once, few, many), or a class if it is expanded.

CDR3 protein: ASKPGLAPAADTQY
V gene: TRBV2
J gene: TRBJ2-3
clone size: NA

CDR3 protein: ASSIVAAPQPQH
V gene: TRBV19
J gene: TRBJ1-5
clone size: NA

CDR3 protein: ASSADSPEMEAF
V gene: TRBV7-2
J gene: TRBJ1-1
clone size: NA

CDR3 protein: ASLGQALNQPQH
V gene: TRBV2
J gene: TRBJ1-5
clone size: few

CDR3 protein: ASSLRAGNTEAF
V gene: TRBV7-2
J gene: TRBJ1-1
clone size: NA

CDR3 protein: ATNRGEGYGYT
V gene: TRBV6-5
J gene: TRBJ1-2
clone size: NA

CDR3 protein: ASSQPWHDGYT
V gene: TRBV4-1
J gene: TRBJ1-2
clone size: NA

CDR3 protein: ASSLTVGTGFYGYT
V gene: TRBV7-2
J gene: TRBJ1-2
clone size: NA

CDR3 protein: ASSSPWSGGIYEQY
V gene: TRBV11-2
J gene: TRBJ2-7
clone size: NA

CDR3 protein: ASSADRGAYNEQF
V gene: TRBV27
J gene: TRBJ2-1
clone size: NA

CDR3 protein: ASSQDGNRGNQPQH
V gene: TRBV4-1
J gene: TRBJ1-5
clone size: few

CDR3 protein: ASSQVARGSYNEQF
V gene: TRBV4-3
J gene: TRBJ2-1
clone size: NA

CDR3 protein: ASSLGQALYYGYT
V gene: TRBV5-1
J gene: TRBJ1-2
clone size: NA

CDR3 protein: ASSHGATSGISTDTQY
V gene: TRBV3-1/TRBV3-2
J gene: TRBJ2-3
clone size: NA

CDR3 protein: ASRDLAGVGNEQF
V gene: TRBV19
J gene: TRBJ2-1
clone size: few

CDR3 protein: ASSLKGARQY
V gene: TRBV11-1
J gene: TRBJ2-7
clone size: NA

CDR3 protein: ASSLGLAGLYEQY
V gene: TRBV7-2
J gene: TRBJ2-7
clone size: NA

CDR3 protein: ASLPSGVSYEQY
V gene: TRBV7-8
J gene: TRBJ2-7
clone size: NA

CDR3 protein: ASRPRGTLAQSSYNEQF
V gene: TRBV6-2/TRBV6-3
J gene: TRBJ2-1
clone size: NA

CDR3 protein: ASMQGLYEQY
V gene: TRBV2
J gene: TRBJ2-7
clone size: NA

CDR3 protein: ASSMRQISYEQY
V gene: TRBV19
J gene: TRBJ2-7
clone size: NA

CDR3 protein: ASSETAGAWNSPLH
V gene: TRBV9
J gene: TRBJ1-6
clone size: few

CDR3 protein: ASSKEQDKLYGYT
V gene: TRBV21-1
J gene: TRBJ1-2
clone size: NA

CDR3 protein: ASSRTGSGETQY
V gene: TRBV27
J gene: TRBJ2-5
clone size: once

CDR3 protein: ASSLALTSGEETQY
V gene: TRBV7-9
J gene: TRBJ2-5
clone size: NA

CDR3 protein: ASSRQGANEQY
V gene: TRBV6-5
J gene: TRBJ2-7
clone size: NA

CDR3 protein: ASTRVGGVAGELF
V gene: TRBV5-1
J gene: TRBJ2-2
clone size: NA

CDR3 protein: ASSPGTTNSNTGELF
V gene: TRBV18
J gene: TRBJ2-2
clone size: NA

CDR3 protein: ASSLAGNTGELF
V gene: TRBV5-1
J gene: TRBJ2-2
clone size: NA

CDR3 protein: ARSFSGGTPLH
V gene: TRBV5-3
J gene: TRBJ1-6
clone size: NA

CDR3 protein: ASSPTFGQGLEKLF
V gene: TRBV5-5
J gene: TRBJ1-4
clone size: NA

CDR3 protein: ASTGQGRTEAF
V gene: TRBV5-1
J gene: TRBJ1-1
clone size: NA

CDR3 protein: ASSEVAQGNQPQH
V gene: TRBV2
J gene: TRBJ1-5
clone size: once

CDR3 protein: ASSNQGFYEQY
V gene: TRBV6-2/TRBV6-3
J gene: TRBJ2-7
clone size: NA

CDR3 protein: ASSFGQGLDVEKLF
V gene: TRBV7-9
J gene: TRBJ1-4
clone size: NA

CDR3 protein: ASSVNNDRELDSPLH
V gene: TRBV9
J gene: TRBJ1-6
clone size: NA

CDR3 protein: ASSDAGGYYGYT
V gene: TRBV9
J gene: TRBJ1-2
clone size: NA

CDR3 protein: ASSPTPSGGRDTQY
V gene: TRBV5-4
J gene: TRBJ2-3
clone size: NA

CDR3 protein: ASSLSLQGFGSPLH
V gene: TRBV5-1
J gene: TRBJ1-6
clone size: NA

CDR3 protein: ASSYSFSGGEYEQY
V gene: TRBV6-5
J gene: TRBJ2-7
clone size: NA

CDR3 protein: ASSEGQSSEKLF
V gene: TRBV5-1
J gene: TRBJ1-4
clone size: NA

CDR3 protein: ASSLGTGGSYEQY
V gene: TRBV11-1
J gene: TRBJ2-7
clone size: NA

CDR3 protein: ASSSTNQVEAF
V gene: TRBV7-3
J gene: TRBJ1-1
clone size: NA

CDR3 protein: AIRRTSGGRSYEQY
V gene: TRBV10-3
J gene: TRBJ2-7
clone size: NA

CDR3 protein: ASSYGQGARNEQF
V gene: TRBV7-9
J gene: TRBJ2-1
clone size: once

CDR3 protein: AWSLSTDTQY
V gene: TRBV30
J gene: TRBJ2-3
clone size: few

CDR3 protein: ASSFRDRVLSTEAF
V gene: TRBV5-6
J gene: TRBJ1-1
clone size: NA

CDR3 protein: ASRITRNQETQY
V gene: TRBV2
J gene: TRBJ2-5
clone size: NA

CDR3 protein: SAEGNTEAF
V gene: TRBV20-1
J gene: TRBJ1-1
clone size: NA

CDR3 protein: ASGWGDYEQY
V gene: TRBV2
J gene: TRBJ2-7
clone size: NA

CDR3 protein: ASSQATAGAF
V gene: TRBV3-1/TRBV3-2
J gene: TRBJ2-1
clone size: NA

CDR3 protein: ASSPGTPTYEQY
V gene: TRBV5-4
J gene: TRBJ2-7
clone size: few

CDR3 protein: ASSPLDSESYEQY
V gene: TRBV7-2
J gene: TRBJ2-7
clone size: NA

CDR3 protein: ASSGGRDRDNQPQH
V gene: TRBV2
J gene: TRBJ1-5
clone size: NA

CDR3 protein: ASSGTSFSDTQY
V gene: TRBV4-2
J gene: TRBJ2-3
clone size: NA